Given below is one T cell receptor beta chain in context. The antigen is unknown. This sample is part of a study of cytomegalovirus exposure and HLA in healthy donors. Overall study results and limits: Reportedly, a later analysis found an Asian-associated ancestry cluster had fewer N-insertions than the approximately 670-donor mean.

The CDR3 totals 15 residues. V was pared by 4 bases and J by 3 bases, with 13 bases between. The germline V gene encodes CDR1 MNHNS and CDR2 SASEGT. The PCR had 60 Vbeta and 13 Jbeta primers. Repertoires were generated with immunoSEQ multiplex PCR, while TCRdb's copy carries only in-frame clones and drops some. The sample contains around 210,000 clones, about 80% of which appear only once. Material: PBMCs. The genes are TRBV6-1 and TRBJ1-3, with D perhaps matching TRBD1 (6 bases). This clonotype was obtained from a woman in her 30s in good health and CMV-seronegative. CDR3 region: CASSATGYSGNTIYF. The CDR3 coding sequence is TGTGCCAGCAGTGCGACAGGCTACAGTGGAAACACCATATATTTT.